Listed below are T cell receptor beta chains from one sample, sequenced in a study of T cell responses to AZD1222 COVID-19 vaccine. Assay used: immunoSEQ multiplex PCR; TCRdb lists only in-frame clones, some missing. The table shows under 150,000 clones, with roughly 90% occurring only once. The specimen comprised peripheral blood, sampled 28 days after the second AZD1222 dose. These receptors originate from an adult who received the AZD1222 COVID-19 vaccine. Each CDR3 is given with its conserved first and last residue. D genes are given only for firm matches. Rows give clone size only sometimes, using once, few, many, or a class for an expanded clone.

.	TRBV7-2	TRBJ1-2	.	CASSSFGTTGFGYTF	TGTGCCAGCAGCTCTTTTGGGACCACAGGGTTTGGCTACACCTTC
.	TRBV4-2	TRBJ1-1	.	CASSQERNTEAFF	TGTGCCAGCAGCCAAGAGAGAAACACTGAAGCTTTCTTT
.	TRBV1	TRBJ2-7	.	CTSSLQTGGERTRIYEQYF	TGCACCAGCAGCCTACAGACAGGGGGCGAAAGAACCCGGATCTACGAGCAGTACTTC
.	TRBV4-3	TRBJ1-2	TRBD1	CASSQGQGYYGYTF	TGCGCCAGCAGCCAAGGACAGGGGTACTATGGCTACACCTTC
.	TRBV7-2	TRBJ2-1	TRBD2	CASSLSSGGYNEQFF	TGTGCCAGCAGCTTATCTAGCGGGGGGTACAATGAGCAGTTCTTC
.	TRBV18	TRBJ2-3	.	CASSPPFQMRGLNDADTQYF	TGTGCCAGCTCACCACCCTTCCAGATGCGGGGGCTTAATGATGCAGATACGCAGTATTTT
.	TRBV6-6	TRBJ1-2	.	CASSYSADHYTF	TGTGCCAGCAGTTACTCGGCAGACCACTACACCTTC
.	TRBV4-1	TRBJ2-1	TRBD1	CASSHPAGGWSVRGPGYNEQFF	TGCGCCAGCAGCCACCCGGCCGGCGGTTGGTCAGTGAGGGGGCCGGGCTACAATGAGCAGTTCTTC
.	TRBV3-1/TRBV3-2	TRBJ2-3	.	CASSQSEMAGLTDTQYF	TGTGCCAGCAGCCAAAGTGAGATGGCGGGACTCACAGATACGCAGTATTTT
.	TRBV19	TRBJ1-1	.	CASSIYRGEYTTMNTEAFF	TGTGCCAGTAGTATTTATCGCGGCGAATATACGACTATGAACACTGAAGCTTTCTTT
.	TRBV5-1	TRBJ2-7	TRBD1	CASRGSRGTYEQYF	TGCGCCAGCAGAGGGAGCAGGGGGACCTACGAGCAGTACTTC
.	TRBV4-2	TRBJ1-5	.	CASSQDGPGPQHF	TGTGCCAGCAGCCAAGATGGCCCCGGGCCCCAGCATTTT
.	TRBV28	TRBJ2-7	.	CASSRPGPGVYEQYF	TGTGCCAGCAGTCGCCCGGGACCCGGGGTCTACGAGCAGTACTTC
.	TRBV19	TRBJ2-7	.	CATRGLTRGTYEQYF	TGTGCCACCAGGGGACTAACTCGGGGCACCTACGAGCAGTACTTC
.	TRBV18	TRBJ1-3	TRBD1	CASSPPGQGFSGNTIYF	TGTGCCAGCTCACCACCTGGACAGGGGTTCTCTGGAAACACCATATATTTT
.	TRBV9	TRBJ1-6	TRBD1	CASSPPGQGHSPLHF	TGTGCCAGCAGCCCCCCGGGACAGGGTCATTCACCCCTCCACTTT
.	TRBV11-2	TRBJ1-2	.	CASSPNIGYTF	TGTGCCAGCAGCCCAAATATCGGCTACACCTTC
.	TRBV29-1	TRBJ2-1	.	CSVPLGGDEQFF	TGCAGCGTTCCTTTGGGGGGCGATGAGCAGTTCTTC
.	TRBV5-1	TRBJ1-1	.	CASSPVDRLGYTEAFF	TGCGCCAGCAGCCCCGTCGACAGGTTGGGGTACACTGAAGCTTTCTTT
.	TRBV12-5	TRBJ2-7	TRBD1	CASGPLGQGARYEQYF	TGTGCTAGTGGCCCACTCGGACAGGGGGCGCGTTACGAGCAGTACTTC
once	TRBV6-5	TRBJ1-5	.	CASRQVDQPQHF	TGTGCCAGCAGACAGGTAGATCAGCCCCAGCATTTT
.	TRBV10-1	TRBJ2-1	.	CASSENDFRRDEQFF	TGCGCCAGCAGTGAAAATGACTTTCGGAGGGATGAGCAGTTCTTC
.	TRBV24-1	TRBJ2-1	.	CATSGPAGTPYNEQFF	TGTGCCACCAGTGGTCCGGCCGGGACACCCTACAATGAGCAGTTCTTC
.	TRBV5-8	TRBJ1-1	.	CASSHRGVEAFF	TGTGCCAGCAGCCACCGGGGGGTTGAAGCTTTCTTT
.	TRBV5-5	TRBJ1-2	.	CASSPRGLNYGYTF	TGTGCCAGCAGTCCCCGGGGGCTTAACTATGGCTACACCTTC
.	TRBV27	TRBJ2-1	TRBD1	CASSQQGRLSSYNEQFF	TGTGCCAGCAGTCAACAGGGGCGCCTAAGCTCCTACAATGAGCAGTTCTTC
.	TRBV7-2	TRBJ2-7	.	CASSSPDRPEQYF	TGTGCCAGCAGCTCCCCCGATCGCCCCGAGCAGTACTTC
.	TRBV5-5	TRBJ1-5	.	CASSSRISNQPQHF	TGTGCCAGCAGCAGCAGGATTAGCAATCAGCCCCAGCATTTT
few	TRBV7-6	TRBJ1-6	.	CASSRTSGSYNSPLHF	TGTGCCAGCAGCCGAACCTCGGGCTCCTATAATTCACCCCTCCACTTT
.	TRBV5-5	TRBJ1-2	.	CASSSDSNPYGYTF	TGTGCCAGCAGCTCTGACAGTAACCCATATGGCTACACCTTC
.	TRBV21-1	TRBJ1-1	.	CASSKPVGFGEAFF	TGTGCCAGCAGTAAACCTGTGGGGTTCGGTGAAGCTTTCTTT
.	TRBV7-6	TRBJ2-1	.	CASSQGGAASSYNEQFF	TGTGCCAGCAGTCAAGGGGGAGCGGCTAGCTCCTACAATGAGCAGTTCTTC
.	TRBV3-1/TRBV3-2	TRBJ2-7	.	CASSLIGPVYEQYF	TGTGCCAGCAGCCTGATAGGGCCCGTCTACGAGCAGTACTTC
few	TRBV30	TRBJ1-6	.	CAWSVDVGRGDRHSPLHF	TGTGCCTGGAGTGTAGACGTTGGTCGGGGCGATCGCCATTCACCCCTCCACTTT
.	TRBV11-1	TRBJ2-7	TRBD1	CASSSRQGIGYEQYF	TGTGCCAGCAGCAGCCGACAGGGGATTGGTTACGAGCAGTACTTC
.	TRBV6-5	TRBJ1-2	.	CASSSQTYYGYTF	TGTGCCAGCAGTTCACAGACATACTATGGCTACACCTTC
.	TRBV5-1	TRBJ1-1	.	CASSPETINTEAFF	TGCGCCAGCAGCCCCGAGACAATTAACACTGAAGCTTTCTTT
.	TRBV20-1	TRBJ2-7	.	CSASYGVAGEQYF	TGCAGTGCTAGTTACGGGGTCGCGGGAGAGCAGTACTTC
.	TRBV5-4	TRBJ2-5	.	CASSLDSSGTQYF	TGTGCCAGCAGCTTGGATAGCTCCGGGACCCAGTACTTC
.	TRBV7-6	TRBJ1-5	TRBD1	CASSPPDRGKRQPQHF	TGTGCCAGCAGCCCTCCGGACAGGGGGAAGCGACAGCCCCAGCATTTT
once	TRBV28	TRBJ1-1	.	CASSLWSGFAFF	TGTGCCAGCAGTTTATGGTCCGGGTTTGCTTTCTTT
.	TRBV2	TRBJ1-2	.	CASSSDRYGYTF	TGTGCCAGCAGTTCGGACCGTTATGGCTACACCTTC
few	TRBV7-2	TRBJ2-1	TRBD1	CASSSRVTGTGSNEQFF	TGTGCCAGCAGCTCCAGAGTAACCGGGACAGGCTCCAATGAGCAGTTCTTC
.	TRBV5-1	TRBJ2-5	TRBD1	CASSLARGREPGETQYF	TGCGCCAGCAGCTTAGCGAGGGGGCGAGAGCCCGGAGAGACCCAGTACTTC
.	TRBV6-5	TRBJ2-1	.	CASSYGPEGKYNEQFF	TGTGCCAGCAGTTACGGACCCGAGGGGAAATACAATGAGCAGTTCTTC